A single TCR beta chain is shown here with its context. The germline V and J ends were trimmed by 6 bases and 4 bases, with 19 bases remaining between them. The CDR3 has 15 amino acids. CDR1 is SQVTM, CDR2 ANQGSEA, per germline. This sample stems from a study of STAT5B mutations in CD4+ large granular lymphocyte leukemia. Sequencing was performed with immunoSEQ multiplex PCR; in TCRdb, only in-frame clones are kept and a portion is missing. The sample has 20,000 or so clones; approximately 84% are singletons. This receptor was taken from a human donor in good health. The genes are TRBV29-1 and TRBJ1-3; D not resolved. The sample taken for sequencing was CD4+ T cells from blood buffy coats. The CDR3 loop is CSVASPTSAGNTIYF. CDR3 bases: TGCAGCGTCGCCTCCCCGACTAGTGCAGGAAACACCATATATTTT.